This T cell receptor beta chain was sequenced for a study of beta chain features in type 1 diabetes. Since all of the isolated RNA was reverse transcribed, expressed TCRB transcripts were what got sequenced. Here immunoSEQ multiplex PCR was the method, and the copy in TCRdb shows in-frame clones only, minus some. The data contain 970,000 or so clones, 15% to 20% of them singletons. Only one heparinised blood draw was taken per donor, and its volume averaged about 120 mL. This clone was counted only a few times. Its target is unknown. Study results and caveats: Moderate but significant shortening of TCRB CDR3s was recorded in all four CD4+ subsets from Type 1 diabetes patients.

The clonotype comes from a woman aged 18-30 years in good health. The sequenced material came from naive CD4+ T cells from blood.

CDR3 sequence (DNA): TGTGCCATCAGTGGACTAGCGACCACCTTGAGCTCCTACAATGAGCAGTTCTTC. Translation: CAISGLATTLSSYNEQFF. This sequence joins TRBV10-3 and TRBJ2-1; TRBD2 matches 8 bases. The CDR3 totals 18 residues. The germline V gene encodes CDR1 ENHRY and CDR2 SYGVKD. V gave up 4 bases and J gave up 0 bases; unmatched junction bases: 11.